This entry lists 30 T cell receptor beta chains sequenced from one sample in a study of identical twins. MiXCR was run by TCRdb on the 5' RACE reads, yielding one entry per CDR3 protein. The sample shows some 1,700,000 distinct CDR3 sequences, about 31% of them seen only once. The sample was cord blood. The receptors here all came from a newborn girl in good health.

This clonotype was counted once. The V call is TRBV28, the J call TRBJ2-4; no definite D call. Gene TRBJ2-5 matches the end of the DNA better, so the J call may be wrong. Germline loops: CDR1 MDHEN, CDR2 SYDVKM. There are 14 residues in the CDR3. The CDR3 protein is CASSPGPYAETQYF. As DNA, the CDR3 is TGTGCCAGCAGTCCGGGTCCCTATGCAGAGACCCAGTACTTC.

The V gene is TRBV20-1, the J gene TRBJ2-4; the match to TRBD2 covers 9 bases. The V gene end was trimmed by 6 bases and the J gene end by 8 bases; junction bases not matched to a gene: 8. The CDR3 covers 13 residues. Germline values: CDR1 DFQATT, CDR2 SNEGSKA (reference sequence). The DNA of the CDR3 is TGCAGTGCGCCGCATAGCGGGAGAGACATTCAGTACTTC. This sequence encodes CSAPHSGRDIQYF.

The chain joins TRBV12-3 or TRBV12-4 to TRBJ2-2; 11 positions match TRBD2. After removal of 0 bases from V and 5 bases from J, the junction contained 5 bases not matched to a gene. The CDR3 spans 17 residues. CDR3 coding DNA: TGTGCCAGCAGTTTAGCTGCACTAGCGGGAGAAACCGGGGAGCTGTTTTTT. As protein: CASSLAALAGETGELFF.

This chain connects TRBV20-1 to TRBJ2-1, with 13 bases fitting TRBD2. The CDR3 has 15 residues. Germline V gene lookup returns CDR1 DFQATT and CDR2 SNEGSKA (reference sequence). The V gene end was trimmed by 5 bases and the J gene end by 9 bases; junction bases not matched to a gene: 10. CDR3 sequence: CSARGLAGALGEQFF. The CDR3 nucleotides are TGCAGTGCTCGCGGACTAGCGGGAGCTTTGGGTGAGCAGTTCTTC.

Worth noting for this clonotype: Relative to the germline gene, one junction end is altered; a read error may explain this. The chain links TRBV5-1 to TRBJ2-5, with D unclear. The CDR3 contains 15 residues. Germline V CDR1 and CDR2: SGHRS, YFSETQ. This CDR3 reads CASTHGMITQETHYF. The CDR3 DNA reads TGCGCCAGCACGCACGGTATGATTACCCAAGAGACCCACTACTTC. Supplemented by reference TRBV5-1 and TRBJ2-5, the full variable domain reads KAGVTQTPRYLIKTRGQQVTLSCSPISGHRSVSWYQQTPGQGLQFLFEYFSETQRNKGNFPGRFSGRQFSNSRSEMNVSTLELGDSALYLCASTHGMITQETHYFGPGTRLLVL.

The chain recombines TRBV5-5 with TRBJ1-1, with a possible D match to TRBD1 (5 bases). Germline V gene data show CDR1 as SGHKS and CDR2 as YYEKEE (reference sequence). Trimming removed 2 bases from V and 5 bases from J, with 10 bases in between. The CDR3 length is 13 residues. CDR3 nucleotide sequence: TGTGCCAGCAGCTTCGGGGGGTGGACTGAAGCTTTCTTT. It encodes CASSFGGWTEAFF. Together with reference TRBV5-5 and TRBJ1-1, the CDR3 gives the full variable domain: DAGVTQSPTHLIKTRGQQVTLRCSPISGHKSVSWYQQVLGQGPQFIFQYYEKEERGRGNFPDRFSARQFPNYSSELNVNALLLGDSALYLCASSFGGWTEAFFGQGTRLTVV.

This sequence joins TRBV5-4 and TRBJ2-5; perhaps TRBD1 as D (6 bases). The CDR3 runs to 16 residues. V lost 0 bases and J lost 11, with 23 bases in between. CDR1 and CDR2 (germline): SGHNT, YYREEE (reference sequence). The CDR3 loop is CASSLEPPRRDNEQYF. DNA for the CDR3: TGTGCCAGCAGCTTGGAACCCCCCAGAAGGGACAATGAGCAGTACTTC.

The chain links TRBV5-1 to TRBJ2-1; 12 nucleotides line up with TRBD2. Looked up from germline, CDR1 is SGHRS and CDR2 is YFSETQ. The V gene end was trimmed by 1 base and the J gene end by 6 bases; junction bases not matched to a gene: 2. The CDR3 sequence is 15 residues long. CDR3 nucleotides: TGCGCCAGCAGCTTGATACTAGCGGGGGGCAATGAGCAGTTCTTC. This codes for CASSLILAGGNEQFF. The variable domain in full, completed from reference TRBV5-1 and TRBJ2-1, reads KAGVTQTPRYLIKTRGQQVTLSCSPISGHRSVSWYQQTPGQGLQFLFEYFSETQRNKGNFPGRFSGRQFSNSRSEMNVSTLELGDSALYLCASSLILAGGNEQFFGPGTRLTVL.

The chain has TRBV30 and TRBJ1-2; D remains unclear. The CDR3 covers 11 residues. In germline, CDR1 is GTSNPN, CDR2 SVGIG (reference sequence). V lost 1 base and J 5 bases, leaving 5 bases between the germline ends. The CDR3: CAWSGYYGYTF. CDR3 sequence (DNA): TGTGCCTGGAGTGGATATTATGGCTACACCTTC.

This clonotype has more than one count but fewer than ten. DNA for the CDR3: TGTGCCAGCAGCCAAGGCTCGGGGACAGCAGCTTTCTTT. Its translation is CASSQGSGTAAFF. This chain joins TRBV4-2 and TRBJ1-1; TRBD1 aligns across 7 bases. The CDR3 consists of 13 residues. Germline trimming cut 1 base from V and 10 bases from J; bases unmatched to any gene: 6. Germline V gene sequence: CDR1 LGHNA, CDR2 YNFKEQ.

V is TRBV27 and J is TRBJ2-2, with 9 nucleotides matching TRBD2. This CDR3 region has 15 residues. V was clipped by 3 bases and J by 5 bases; unmatched bases: 4. Germline values: CDR1 MNHEY, CDR2 SMNVEV (reference sequence). CDR3 protein: CASSFSGRRTGELFF. DNA of the CDR3: TGTGCCAGCAGTTTTAGCGGGAGAAGGACCGGGGAGCTGTTTTTT.

This clonotype was observed many times. The chain carries TRBV5-1 and TRBJ2-3; D is unresolved. This CDR3 is 13 amino acids long. The V gene's germline CDR1 is SGHRS and CDR2 YFSETQ. V was clipped by 0 bases and J by 2 bases, with 4 bases between them. The CDR3 region has the DNA TGCGCCAGCAGCTTGGACTACACAGATACGCAGTATTTT. Translated: CASSLDYTDTQYF.

This clonotype was detected a few times. The rearrangement joins TRBV21-1 to TRBJ2-3. TRBV21-1 is a documented pseudogene. The CDR3 covers 19 residues. CDR3 amino acids: CASSKVIILSGLSTDTQYF. For the CDR3, the DNA is TGTGCCAGCAGCAAAGTCATTATCCTATCAGGGCTAAGCACAGATACGCAGTATTTT.

The chain couples TRBV7-2 to TRBJ2-3, with 7 positions matching TRBD2. The germline CDR1 and CDR2 sequences are SGHTA and FQGNSA. The CDR3 consists of 18 residues. The junction had 13 bases not matched to a gene; V was cut back by 0 bases and J by 4 bases. Written as DNA, the CDR3 is TGTGCCAGCAGCTTAGCGTCTGGACTGGGACTATTGTCAGATACGCAGTATTTT. This codes for CASSLASGLGLLSDTQYF.

V usage is TRBV5-6 and J usage is TRBJ1-2, with 9 positions matching TRBD1. This CDR3 contains 16 residues. Germline V gives CDR1 SGHDT, CDR2 YYEEEE. The junction had 14 bases not matched to a gene; V was cut back by 6 bases and J by 5 bases. CDR3: CASTAPWGQGRYGYTF. The CDR3, as DNA: TGTGCCAGCACCGCACCCTGGGGACAGGGTAGATATGGCTACACCTTC.

This clonotype was seen a few times. This sequence joins TRBV10-3 and TRBJ2-1; 11 bases are shared with TRBD1. This CDR3 comprises 14 residues. CDR1 is ENHRY and CDR2 is SYGVKD in the germline V gene. J gave up 3 bases and V 8 bases, and 3 bases lay outside the gene matches. CDR3 sequence (DNA): TGTGCCATCGGGACAGGGGGTGGCTACAATGAGCAGTTCTTC. Translation gives CAIGTGGGYNEQFF.

The chain couples TRBV20-1 to TRBJ2-7; D could derive from TRBD1 or TRBD2 (7 bases each). The V end was cut by 5 bases, the J end by 4 bases, with 15 bases between. This CDR3 contains 13 residues. Germline V gene data show CDR1 as DFQATT and CDR2 as SNEGSKA (reference sequence). The CDR3 DNA follows: TGCAGTGCTGGGGGGGACAGCTCATACGAGCAGTACTTC. It encodes CSAGGDSSYEQYF.

As to this clonotype: It may be a read error: a sequence one base away is much more abundant. V usage is TRBV4-2 and J usage is TRBJ1-2, with D possibly being TRBD1 (5 bases). Germline V gene data show CDR1 as LGHNA and CDR2 as YNFKEQ. There are 13 residues in the CDR3. The CDR3 DNA sequence: TGTGCCAGCAACCAAGATCGACAGTATGGCTACACCTTC. This sequence encodes CASNQDRQYGYTF.

This clonotype has just a few counts. The V call is TRBV24-1, the J call TRBJ1-2, with D possibly TRBD1 on 6 matching bases. The V end was cut by 6 bases, the J end by 4 bases, with 17 bases between. The CDR3 totals 15 residues. CDR1 is KGHDR, CDR2 SFDVKD, per germline. The CDR3 DNA sequence: TGTGCCACCAGTTCTCACACAGGGACGGGCTATGGCTACACCTTC. Its translation: CATSSHTGTGYGYTF.

The genes are TRBV4-2 and TRBJ1-4; perhaps TRBD1 as D (6 bases). The CDR3 has 16 residues. Looked up from germline, CDR1 is LGHNA and CDR2 is YNFKEQ. Trimming stripped 0 bases from V and 8 bases from J, with 16 bases between. CDR3 DNA sequence: TGTGCCAGCAGCCAAGATGGGTCGGGGGGCAAAGAAAAACTGTTTTTT. This codes for CASSQDGSGGKEKLFF.

The V gene is TRBV20-1, the J gene TRBJ2-1; 8 bases agree with TRBD2. Germline V gene data show CDR1 as DFQATT and CDR2 as SNEGSKA (reference sequence). This CDR3 is 13 amino acids long. Trimming at V came to 2 bases and at J to 13 bases, leaving 10 bases not matched to a gene. The CDR3 nucleotides read TGCAGTGCTAGATTAGCGGGGATGGAGACCCAGTTCTTC. Residues: CSARLAGMETQFF.

This clonotype was counted between two and nine times. The J gene is TRBJ2-5, the V gene TRBV20-1, with D unclear. The CDR3 is made up of 14 amino acids. Germline lookup yields CDR1 DFQATT and CDR2 SNEGSKA (reference sequence). V shed 3 bases and J shed 4 bases, with 15 bases lying between them. The CDR3: CSASLFGVGETQYF. DNA for the CDR3: TGCAGTGCTAGCTTATTCGGAGTGGGAGAGACCCAGTACTTC.

Note on this clonotype: The DNA is omitted, as the CDR3 cannot be located on it reliably, and the CDR3 follows TCRdb's listing. The genes are TRBV29-1 and TRBJ1-2. CDR1 is SQVTM, CDR2 ANQGSEA, per germline. Both ends counted, the CDR3 spans 18 residues. This CDR3 reads CSADVGFENNLRNYGCTF.

This clonotype was observed a few times. This chain links TRBV20-1 with TRBJ1-4; D may be TRBD1 (6 bases). CDR1 is DFQATT and CDR2 is SNEGSKA in the germline V gene (reference sequence). V was trimmed by 3 bases and J by 5 bases, leaving 10 bases between them. This CDR3 contains 13 residues. The CDR3 here is CSASWGQNEKLFF. CDR3 in DNA: TGCAGTGCTAGTTGGGGGCAGAATGAAAAACTGTTTTTT.

The chain couples TRBV3-1 to TRBJ2-1; unclear D gene. Trimming left V 3 bases short and J 5 bases short, with 5 bases between. The CDR3 covers 12 residues. The V gene's germline CDR1 is LGHDT and CDR2 YNNKEL (reference sequence). The CDR3, as DNA: TGTGCCAGCAGCCACCATAACAATGAGCAGTTCTTC. This encodes CASSHHNNEQFF.

The V and J genes are TRBV20-1 and TRBJ2-1; 8 bases fit TRBD2. J was trimmed by 7 bases and V by 3 bases; bases with no gene match: 11. CDR1 and CDR2 (germline): DFQATT, SNEGSKA (reference sequence). CDR3 size: 15 residues. In DNA, the CDR3 is TGCAGTGCTAGTCCGTTAGCGGGAAGGAGGAATGAGCAGTTCTTC. Translation gives CSASPLAGRRNEQFF.

The sample holds one count of this clonotype. A much larger clone is a single base away; this may be a read error. This chain links TRBV28 with TRBJ2-5; TRBD2 agrees at 9 bases. Germline CDR1 reads MDHEN; CDR2 reads SYDVKM. The trim removed 8 bases at V and 5 bases at J, leaving 12 bases unmatched. The CDR3 runs to 15 residues. CDR3 DNA: TGTGCCAGCTCTGGATTAGCGGGAGCTCCTGAGACCCAGTACTTC. Its protein is CASSGLAGAPETQYF.

This clonotype showed up many times. V is TRBV9 and J is TRBJ2-7; 12 bases align to TRBD2. CDR3 size: 15 residues. Unmatched junction bases numbered 0, after V lost 0 bases and J lost 2 bases. CDR1 and CDR2 from the germline V gene are SGDLS and YYNGEE. CDR3 region: CASSVGTSGAYEQYF. The CDR3 nucleotides read TGTGCCAGCAGCGTAGGGACTAGCGGGGCCTACGAGCAGTACTTC.

This clonotype came up a few times. A junction end diverges from the germline sequence, so it may reflect a read error. The V gene is TRBV11-2, the J gene TRBJ1-6, with D maybe TRBD1 (6 bases). Per the germline V gene, CDR1 is SGHAT and CDR2 is FQNNGV. The CDR3 loop spans 14 amino acids. The CDR3 DNA follows: TGTGCCAGCAGCTTAGAAGGGGGAGGTTCACCCCCCCACTTT. This sequence encodes CASSLEGGGSPPHF.

This clonotype showed up just a few times. V and J are TRBV20-1 and TRBJ2-3, with 12 bases that match TRBD2. Unmatched junction bases numbered 6, after V lost 6 bases and J lost 5 bases. The CDR3 is 14 amino acids. Germline V gene lookup returns CDR1 DFQATT and CDR2 SNEGSKA (reference sequence). The CDR3 loop reads CSATGLAGRDTQYF. The CDR3 DNA is TGCAGTGCGACAGGACTAGCGGGACGAGATACGCAGTATTTT.